This paragraph covers one T cell receptor beta chain sequence. Its antigen is not identified. These data belong to a study of OX40 agonist ivuxolimab in advanced cancers. Study in general: Treatment received earlier with anti-PD-1, anti-PD-L1 or anti-CTLA-4 agents was allowed, and approximately 44% had some. Study-level results: Dosing at 0.1 to 3.0 mg/kg was accompanied by clonal expansion of CD4+ and CD8+ blood T cells by week 6. The authors also found low normalized T-cell clonal expansion in some nonresponders. With doses of 0.1-3.0 mg/kg, partial responders showed among the lowest clonal expansion.

Per germline, CDR1 LGHNA and CDR2 YNFKEQ. Between the trimmed V and J ends, which lost 1 base and 8 bases, there was a span of 9 bases. The CDR3 contains 13 residues. Sequencing used immunoSEQ multiplex PCR; TCRdb keeps in-frame clones, though not all of them. The table lists about 45,000 clones, roughly 94% of them singletons. Sample: CD4+ or CD8+ T cells sorted from blood, taken in a trial of the OX40 agonist ivuxolimab. V is TRBV4-2 and J is TRBJ2-4; perhaps TRBD2 as D (6 bases). The sequence came from an adult with an advanced solid tumor such as melanoma, head and neck, liver or kidney cancer. In DNA form, the CDR3 reads TGTGCCAGCAGCCAAGTAGGAGGGGACATTCAGTACTTC. Translation gives CASSQVGGDIQYF.